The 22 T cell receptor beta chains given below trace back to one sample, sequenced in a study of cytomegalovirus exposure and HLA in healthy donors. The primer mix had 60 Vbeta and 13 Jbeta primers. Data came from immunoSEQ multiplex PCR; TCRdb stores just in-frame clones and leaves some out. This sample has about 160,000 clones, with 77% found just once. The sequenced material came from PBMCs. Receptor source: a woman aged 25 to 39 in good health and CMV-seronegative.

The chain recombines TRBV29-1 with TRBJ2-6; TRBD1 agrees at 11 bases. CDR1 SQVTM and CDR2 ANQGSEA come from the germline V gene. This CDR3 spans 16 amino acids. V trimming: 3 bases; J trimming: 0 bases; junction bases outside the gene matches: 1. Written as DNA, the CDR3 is TGCAGCGTTGACGGGACAGGGGGCTCTGGGGCCAACGTCCTGACTTTC. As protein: CSVDGTGGSGANVLTF. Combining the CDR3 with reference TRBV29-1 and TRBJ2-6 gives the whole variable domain SAVISQKPSRDICQRGTSLTIQCQVDSQVTMMFWYRQQPGQSLTLIATANQGSEATYESGFVIDKFPISRPNLTFSTLTVSNMSPEDSSIYLCSVDGTGGSGANVLTFGAGSRLTVL.

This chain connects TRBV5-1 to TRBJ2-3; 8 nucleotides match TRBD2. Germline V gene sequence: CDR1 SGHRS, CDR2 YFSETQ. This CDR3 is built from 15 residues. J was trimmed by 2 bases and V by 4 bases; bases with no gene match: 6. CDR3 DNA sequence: TGCGCCAGCAGCCAGACTAGCGCCTCCACAGATACGCAGTATTTT. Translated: CASSQTSASTDTQYF. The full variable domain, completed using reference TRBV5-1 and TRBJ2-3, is KAGVTQTPRYLIKTRGQQVTLSCSPISGHRSVSWYQQTPGQGLQFLFEYFSETQRNKGNFPGRFSGRQFSNSRSEMNVSTLELGDSALYLCASSQTSASTDTQYFGPGTRLTVL.

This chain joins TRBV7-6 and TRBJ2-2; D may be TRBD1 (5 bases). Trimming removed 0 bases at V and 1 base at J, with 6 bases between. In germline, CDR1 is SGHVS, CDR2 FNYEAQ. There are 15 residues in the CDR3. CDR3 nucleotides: TGTGCCAGCAGCTTAGCAACAGGGAACACCGGGGAGCTGTTTTTT. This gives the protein CASSLATGNTGELFF. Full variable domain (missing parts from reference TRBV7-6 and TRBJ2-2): GAGVSQSPRYKVTKRGQDVALRCDPISGHVSLYWYRQALGQGPEFLTYFNYEAQQDKSGLPNDRFSAERPEGSISTLTIQRTEQRDSAMYRCASSLATGNTGELFFGEGSRLTVL.

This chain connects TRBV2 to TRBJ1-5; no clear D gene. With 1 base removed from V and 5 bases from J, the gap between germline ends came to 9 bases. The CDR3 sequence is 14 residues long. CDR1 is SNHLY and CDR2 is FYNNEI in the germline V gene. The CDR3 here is CASSEVVGDQPQHF. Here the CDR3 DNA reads TGTGCCAGCAGTGAAGTTGTGGGCGATCAGCCCCAGCATTTT.

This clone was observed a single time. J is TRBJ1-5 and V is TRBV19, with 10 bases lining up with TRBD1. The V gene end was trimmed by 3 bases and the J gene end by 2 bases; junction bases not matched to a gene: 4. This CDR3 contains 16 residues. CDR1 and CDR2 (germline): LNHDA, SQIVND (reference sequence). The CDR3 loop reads CASSMTGGFGNQPQHF. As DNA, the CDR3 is TGTGCCAGTAGTATGACAGGGGGCTTTGGCAATCAGCCCCAGCATTTT. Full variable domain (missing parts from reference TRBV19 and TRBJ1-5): DGGITQSPKYLFRKEGQNVTLSCEQNLNHDAMYWYRQDPGQGLRLIYYSQIVNDFQKGDIAEGYSVSREKKESFPLTVTSAQKNPTAFYLCASSMTGGFGNQPQHFGDGTRLSIL.

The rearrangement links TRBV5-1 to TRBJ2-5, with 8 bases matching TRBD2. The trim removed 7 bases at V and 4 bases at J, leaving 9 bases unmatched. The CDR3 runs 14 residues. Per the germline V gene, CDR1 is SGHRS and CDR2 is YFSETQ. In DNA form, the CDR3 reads TGCGCCAGCCGAAATGGACTAGCCTCAGAGACCCAGTACTTC. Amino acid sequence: CASRNGLASETQYF.

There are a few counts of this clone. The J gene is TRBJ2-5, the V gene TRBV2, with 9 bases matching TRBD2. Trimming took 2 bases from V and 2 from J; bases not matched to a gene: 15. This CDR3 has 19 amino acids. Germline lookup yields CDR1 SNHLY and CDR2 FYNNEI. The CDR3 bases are TGTGCCAGCAGTGAATTCGCGGCTAGCGGGGTCCCGGGGCAAGAGACCCAGTACTTC. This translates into CASSEFAASGVPGQETQYF.

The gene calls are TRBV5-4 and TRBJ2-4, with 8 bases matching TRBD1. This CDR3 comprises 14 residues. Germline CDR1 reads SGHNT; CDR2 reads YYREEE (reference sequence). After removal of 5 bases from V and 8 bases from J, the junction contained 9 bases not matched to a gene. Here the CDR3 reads CASSPRTGSDIQYF. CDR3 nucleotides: TGTGCCAGCAGTCCCAGGACAGGGAGCGACATTCAGTACTTC. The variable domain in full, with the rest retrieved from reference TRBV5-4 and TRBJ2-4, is ETGVTQSPTHLIKTRGQQVTLRCSSQSGHNTVSWYQQALGQGPQFIFQYYREEENGRGNFPPRFSGLQFPNYSSELNVNALELDDSALYLCASSPRTGSDIQYFGAGTRLSVL.

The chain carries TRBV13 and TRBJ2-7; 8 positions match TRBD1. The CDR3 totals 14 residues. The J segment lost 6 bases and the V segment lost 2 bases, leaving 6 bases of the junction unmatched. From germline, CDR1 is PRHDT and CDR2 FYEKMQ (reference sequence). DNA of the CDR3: TGTGCCAGCAGCTTATTGCAGGGGGCTAGCGAGCAGTACTTC. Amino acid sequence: CASSLLQGASEQYF.

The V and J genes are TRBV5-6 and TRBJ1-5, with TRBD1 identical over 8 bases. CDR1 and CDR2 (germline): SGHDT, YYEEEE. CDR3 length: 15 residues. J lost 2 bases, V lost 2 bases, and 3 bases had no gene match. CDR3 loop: CASSLTGGGNQPQHF. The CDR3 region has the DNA TGTGCCAGCAGCTTAACAGGGGGTGGCAATCAGCCCCAGCATTTT.

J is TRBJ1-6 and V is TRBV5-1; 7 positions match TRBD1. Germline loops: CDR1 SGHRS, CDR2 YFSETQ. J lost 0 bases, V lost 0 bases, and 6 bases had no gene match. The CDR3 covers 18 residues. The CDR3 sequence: CASSLAAGQSSYNSPLHF. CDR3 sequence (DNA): TGCGCCAGCAGCTTGGCGGCGGGACAGAGCTCCTATAATTCACCCCTCCACTTT.

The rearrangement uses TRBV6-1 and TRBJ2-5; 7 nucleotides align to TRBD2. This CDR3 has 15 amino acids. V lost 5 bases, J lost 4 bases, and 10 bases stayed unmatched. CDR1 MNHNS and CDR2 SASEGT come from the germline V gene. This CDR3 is CASSTRGRGPETQYF. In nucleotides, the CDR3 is TGTGCCAGCAGTACCCGTGGGAGGGGACCAGAGACCCAGTACTTC.

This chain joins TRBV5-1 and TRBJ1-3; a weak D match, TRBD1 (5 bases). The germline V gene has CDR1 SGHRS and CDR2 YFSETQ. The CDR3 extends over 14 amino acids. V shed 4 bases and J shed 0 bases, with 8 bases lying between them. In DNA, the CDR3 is TGCGCCAGCAGCACGGGGGACTCTGGAAACACCATATATTTT. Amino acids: CASSTGDSGNTIYF.

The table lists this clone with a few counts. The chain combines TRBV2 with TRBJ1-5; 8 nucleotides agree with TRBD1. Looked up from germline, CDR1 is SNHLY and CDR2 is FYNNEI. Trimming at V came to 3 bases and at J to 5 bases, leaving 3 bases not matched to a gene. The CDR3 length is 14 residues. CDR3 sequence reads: CASSEVQGDQPQHF. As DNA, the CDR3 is TGTGCCAGCAGTGAGGTACAGGGGGATCAGCCCCAGCATTTT.

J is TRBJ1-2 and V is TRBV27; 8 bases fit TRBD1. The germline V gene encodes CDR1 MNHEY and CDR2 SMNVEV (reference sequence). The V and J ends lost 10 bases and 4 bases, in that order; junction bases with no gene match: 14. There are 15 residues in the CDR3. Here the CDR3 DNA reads TGTGCCACCTTACCCGTAGGACAGGGCGGCTATGGCTACACCTTC. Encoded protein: CATLPVGQGGYGYTF.

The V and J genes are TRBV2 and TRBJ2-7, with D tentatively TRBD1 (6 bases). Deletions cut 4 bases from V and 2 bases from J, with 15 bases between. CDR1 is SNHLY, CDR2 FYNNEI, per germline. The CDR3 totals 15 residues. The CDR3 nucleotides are TGTGCCAGCAGTGGGGGAACAGGGCTTCCCTACGAGCAGTACTTC. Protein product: CASSGGTGLPYEQYF.

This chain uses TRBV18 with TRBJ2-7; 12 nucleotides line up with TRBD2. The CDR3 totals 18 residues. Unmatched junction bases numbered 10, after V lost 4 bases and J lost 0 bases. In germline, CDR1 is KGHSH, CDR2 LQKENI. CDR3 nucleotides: TGTGCCAGCTCACGGGACCCTAGCGGGGGGGCAAGCTCCTACGAGCAGTACTTC. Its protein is CASSRDPSGGASSYEQYF.

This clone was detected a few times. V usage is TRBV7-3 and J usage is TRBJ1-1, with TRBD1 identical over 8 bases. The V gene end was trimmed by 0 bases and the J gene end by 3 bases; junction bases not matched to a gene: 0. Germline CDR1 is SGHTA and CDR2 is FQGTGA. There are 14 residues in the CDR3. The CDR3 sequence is CASSLTQGDTEAFF. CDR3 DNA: TGTGCCAGCAGCTTAACACAGGGGGACACTGAAGCTTTCTTT.

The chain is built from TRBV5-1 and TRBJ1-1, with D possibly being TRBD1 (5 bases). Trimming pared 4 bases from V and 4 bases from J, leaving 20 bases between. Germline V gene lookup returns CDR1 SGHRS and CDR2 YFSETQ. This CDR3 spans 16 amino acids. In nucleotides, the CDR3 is TGCGCCAGCAGCCGCTCTGTGGGAGCCGGGGGCACTGAAGCTTTCTTT. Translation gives CASSRSVGAGGTEAFF.

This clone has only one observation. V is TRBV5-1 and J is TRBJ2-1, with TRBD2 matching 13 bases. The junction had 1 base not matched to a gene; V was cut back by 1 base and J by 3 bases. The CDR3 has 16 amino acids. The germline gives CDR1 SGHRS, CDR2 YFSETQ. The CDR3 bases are TGCGCCAGCAGCTTGAGACTAGCGGGGGGCTACAATGAGCAGTTCTTC. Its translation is CASSLRLAGGYNEQFF.

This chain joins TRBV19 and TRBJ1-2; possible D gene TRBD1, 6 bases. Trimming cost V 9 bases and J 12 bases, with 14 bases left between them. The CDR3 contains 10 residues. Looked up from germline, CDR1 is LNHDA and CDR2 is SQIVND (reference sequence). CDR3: CASTDRLNTF. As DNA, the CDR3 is TGTGCCAGCACCGACAGGTTAAACACCTTC. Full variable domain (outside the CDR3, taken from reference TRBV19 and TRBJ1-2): DGGITQSPKYLFRKEGQNVTLSCEQNLNHDAMYWYRQDPGQGLRLIYYSQIVNDFQKGDIAEGYSVSREKKESFPLTVTSAQKNPTAFYLCASTDRLNTFGSGTRLTVV.

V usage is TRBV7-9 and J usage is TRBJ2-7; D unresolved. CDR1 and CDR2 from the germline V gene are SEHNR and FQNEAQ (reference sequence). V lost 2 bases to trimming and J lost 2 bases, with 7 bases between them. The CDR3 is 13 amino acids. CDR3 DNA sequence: TGTGCCAGCAGCTTAACCGGTCCCTACGAGCAGTACTTC. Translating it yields CASSLTGPYEQYF.